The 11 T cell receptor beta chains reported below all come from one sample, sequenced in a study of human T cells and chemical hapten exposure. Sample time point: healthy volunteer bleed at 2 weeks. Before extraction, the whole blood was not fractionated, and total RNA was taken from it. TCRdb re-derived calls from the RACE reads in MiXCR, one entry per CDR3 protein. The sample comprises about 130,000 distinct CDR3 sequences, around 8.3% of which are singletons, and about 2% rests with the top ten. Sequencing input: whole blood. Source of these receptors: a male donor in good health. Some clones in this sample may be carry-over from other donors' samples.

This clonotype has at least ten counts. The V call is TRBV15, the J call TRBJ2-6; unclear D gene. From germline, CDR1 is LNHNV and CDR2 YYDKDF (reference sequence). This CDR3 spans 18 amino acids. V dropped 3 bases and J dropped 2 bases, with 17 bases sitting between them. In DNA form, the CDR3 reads TGTGCCACCAGCAGCTACCTGGCGGCAGGACCTGGGGCCAACGTCCTGACTTTC. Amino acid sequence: CATSSYLAAGPGANVLTF.

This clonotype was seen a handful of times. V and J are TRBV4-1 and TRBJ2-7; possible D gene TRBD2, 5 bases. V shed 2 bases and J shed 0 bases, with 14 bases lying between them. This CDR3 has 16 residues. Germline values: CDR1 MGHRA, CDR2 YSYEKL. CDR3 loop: CASSQLGRGISYEQYF. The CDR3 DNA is TGCGCCAGCAGCCAATTGGGAAGAGGGATCTCCTACGAGCAGTACTTC.

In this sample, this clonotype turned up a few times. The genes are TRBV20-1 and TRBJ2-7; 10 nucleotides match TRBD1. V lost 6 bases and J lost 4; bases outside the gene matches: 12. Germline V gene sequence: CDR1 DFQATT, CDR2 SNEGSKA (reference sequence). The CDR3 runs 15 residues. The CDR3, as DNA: TGCAGTGCCGAAAAGCCGGGACAGGGGATTTACGAGCAGTACTTC. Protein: CSAEKPGQGIYEQYF.

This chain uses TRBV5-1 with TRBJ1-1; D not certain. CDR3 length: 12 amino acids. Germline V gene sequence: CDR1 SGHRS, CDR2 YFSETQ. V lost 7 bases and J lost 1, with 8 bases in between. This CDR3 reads CASGWKNTEAFF. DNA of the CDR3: TGCGCCAGCGGATGGAAGAACACTGAAGCTTTCTTT.

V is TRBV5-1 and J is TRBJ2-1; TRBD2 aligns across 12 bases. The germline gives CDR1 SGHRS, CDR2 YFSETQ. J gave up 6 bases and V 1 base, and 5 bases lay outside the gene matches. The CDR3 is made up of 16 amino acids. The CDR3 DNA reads TGCGCCAGCAGCTTGCCGGGACTAGCGGGTTTCAATGAGCAGTTCTTC. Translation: CASSLPGLAGFNEQFF.

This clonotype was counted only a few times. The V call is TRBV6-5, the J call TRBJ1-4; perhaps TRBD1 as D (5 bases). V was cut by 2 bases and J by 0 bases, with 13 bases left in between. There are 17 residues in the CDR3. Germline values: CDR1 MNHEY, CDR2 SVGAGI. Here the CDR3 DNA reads TGTGCCAGCAGTTACGGGGCGGCAGGCGCAACTAATGAAAAACTGTTTTTT. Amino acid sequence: CASSYGAAGATNEKLFF.

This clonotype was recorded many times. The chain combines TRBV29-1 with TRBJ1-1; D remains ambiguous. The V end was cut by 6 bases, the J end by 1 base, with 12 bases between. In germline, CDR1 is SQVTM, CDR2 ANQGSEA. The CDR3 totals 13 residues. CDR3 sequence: CSVSPRRNTEAFF. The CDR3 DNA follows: TGCAGCGTCTCCCCGAGAAGGAACACTGAAGCTTTCTTT.

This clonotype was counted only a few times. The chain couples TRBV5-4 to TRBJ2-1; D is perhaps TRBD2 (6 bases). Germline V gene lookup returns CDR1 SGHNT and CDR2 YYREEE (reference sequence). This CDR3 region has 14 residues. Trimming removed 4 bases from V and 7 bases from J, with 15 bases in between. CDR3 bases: TGTGCCAGCAGCAGAGGGACTTTGGGGAATGAGCAGTTCTTC. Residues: CASSRGTLGNEQFF.

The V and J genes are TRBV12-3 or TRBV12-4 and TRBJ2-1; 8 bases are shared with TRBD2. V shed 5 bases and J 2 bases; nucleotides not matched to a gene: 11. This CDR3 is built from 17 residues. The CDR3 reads CASSPAASGFTYNEQFF. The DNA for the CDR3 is TGTGCCAGCAGTCCGGCAGCTAGCGGGTTTACCTACAATGAGCAGTTCTTC.

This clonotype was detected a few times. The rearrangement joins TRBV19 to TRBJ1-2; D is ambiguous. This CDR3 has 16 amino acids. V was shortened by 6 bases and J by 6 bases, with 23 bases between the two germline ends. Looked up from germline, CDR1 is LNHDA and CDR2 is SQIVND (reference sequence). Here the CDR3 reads CASSRGSGGYGDGYTF. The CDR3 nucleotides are TGTGCCAGTAGCCGTGGTTCCGGAGGTTATGGTGATGGCTACACCTTC.

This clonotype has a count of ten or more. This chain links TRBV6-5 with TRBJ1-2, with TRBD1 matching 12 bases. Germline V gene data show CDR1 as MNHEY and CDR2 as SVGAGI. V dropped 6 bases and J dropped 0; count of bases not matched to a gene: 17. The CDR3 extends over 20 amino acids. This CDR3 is CASSRLPGTGGVPANYGYTF. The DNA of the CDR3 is TGTGCCAGCAGCCGACTACCCGGGACAGGGGGCGTCCCTGCTAACTATGGCTACACCTTC.